This TCR beta chain was identified in a study of shared clonotypes between healthy human individuals. Study-wide background: Three CD4 naive, three CD4 memory, two CD8 naive and one CD8 memory plate were used per donor.

Study-wide results and caveats: Deeper or shallower sequencing was expected to change how clonotypes are shared among donors. Sorted-subset samples were not fully sequenced, rarefaction indicated.

As for this clone: The antigen is unknown. This sample includes further DNA sequences coding for the same CDR3.

The input for sorted-subset replicate PCRs was 200 ng DNA, approximately 30,000 T cell genomes. Libraries were prepared by immunoSEQ multiplex PCR; TCRdb keeps only in-frame clonotypes and omits some of them. The table has hundreds of thousands of clones, about three quarters seen once; the top ten hold under 2%. V lost 6 bases to trimming and J lost 5 bases; unmatched junction nucleotides: 9. This CDR3 spans 16 amino acids. CDR1 and CDR2 from the germline V gene are SNHLY and FYNNEI. Material: memory CD4+ T cells sorted from blood. This sample's subset: CD45RA-negative fraction. This sequence joins TRBV2 and TRBJ2-2, with TRBD2 matching 10 bases. This clonotype originated in a woman aged 25 to 45 in good health. The CDR3 sequence is CASRGLAGDPTGELFF. CDR3 sequence (DNA): TGTGCCAGCAGAGGGCTAGCGGGAGATCCAACCGGGGAGCTGTTTTTT.